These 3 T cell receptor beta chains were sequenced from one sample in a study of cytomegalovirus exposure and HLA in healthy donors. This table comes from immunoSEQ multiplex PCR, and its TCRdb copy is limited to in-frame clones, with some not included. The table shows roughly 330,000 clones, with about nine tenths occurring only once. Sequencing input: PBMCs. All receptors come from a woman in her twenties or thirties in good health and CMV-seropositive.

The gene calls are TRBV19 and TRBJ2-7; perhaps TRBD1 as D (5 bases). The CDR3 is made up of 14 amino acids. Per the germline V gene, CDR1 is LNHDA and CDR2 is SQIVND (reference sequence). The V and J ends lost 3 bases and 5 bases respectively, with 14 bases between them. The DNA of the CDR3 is TGTGCCAGTAGTATCCCAGGGATGAGAAACGAGCAGTACTTC. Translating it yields CASSIPGMRNEQYF.

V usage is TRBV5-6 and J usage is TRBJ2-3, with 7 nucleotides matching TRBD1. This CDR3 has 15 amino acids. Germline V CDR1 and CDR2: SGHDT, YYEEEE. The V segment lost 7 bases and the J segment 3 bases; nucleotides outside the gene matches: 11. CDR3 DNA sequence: TGTGCCAGCTTCGACACAGGGGTAGTTACAGATACGCAGTATTTT. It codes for CASFDTGVVTDTQYF. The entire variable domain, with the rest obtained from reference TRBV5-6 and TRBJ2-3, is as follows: DAGVTQSPTHLIKTRGQQVTLRCSPKSGHDTVSWYQQALGQGPQFIFQYYEEEERQRGNFPDRFSGHQFPNYSSELNVNALLLGDSALYLCASFDTGVVTDTQYFGPGTRLTVL.

CDR3 loop: CASSQVFGTSGRGTGELFF. CDR3 in DNA: TGCGCCAGCAGCCAAGTGTTTGGGACTAGCGGGAGGGGCACCGGGGAGCTGTTTTTT. The chain uses TRBV4-3 and TRBJ2-2, with TRBD2 matching 16 bases. Unmatched junction bases numbered 6, after V lost 1 base and J lost 4 bases. Germline loops: CDR1 LGHNA, CDR2 YSLEER. This CDR3 has 19 residues.